The 3 T cell receptor beta chains listed next were all sequenced from one sample in a study of T cell changes during pregnancy in multiple sclerosis (dated by TCRdb to the late 2010s). The library was produced with the immunoSEQ multiplex PCR assay. In its TCRdb copy, this immuneACCESS table keeps in-frame sequences only and misses some clones. Where compared with another copy, unresolved V genes explain less than half of these, and the others have no known cause. The sample table records roughly 35,000 clones; about nine tenths of these occur just once. The biggest ten clones account for around 11% of the sample. The sample consisted of CD8+ T cells from peripheral blood mononuclear cells, taken before pregnancy. Receptors originate from a female donor with multiple sclerosis, enrolled in a pregnancy study.

The V gene is TRBV27, the J gene TRBJ1-2; D perhaps matches TRBD1 (6 bases). Deletions cut 5 bases from V and 7 bases from J, with 17 bases between. The CDR3 loop spans 14 amino acids. CDR1 and CDR2 (germline): MNHEY, SMNVEV (reference sequence). CDR3 in amino acids: CASSETGFIGGYTF. CDR3 in DNA: TGTGCCAGCAGTGAGACAGGTTTTATAGGTGGCTACACCTTC.

The genes are TRBV29-1 and TRBJ1-3; no clear D. The CDR3 is made up of 13 amino acids. In germline, CDR1 is SQVTM, CDR2 ANQGSEA. The ends were cut back, 4 bases at V and 4 bases at J, with 11 bases in the middle. CDR3 in amino acids: CSVVVLEGNTIYF. The CDR3 DNA reads as TGCAGCGTTGTGGTCCTGGAGGGAAACACCATATATTTT.

V gene TRBV5-5 combines with J gene TRBJ1-2, with 10 bases that match TRBD1. The CDR3 loop spans 16 amino acids. Germline-derived CDR1 and CDR2 are SGHKS and YYEKEE (reference sequence). The V gene end was trimmed by 2 bases and the J gene end by 2 bases; junction bases not matched to a gene: 6. CDR3 protein: CASSLPGQGGNYGYTF. CDR3 coding DNA: TGTGCCAGCAGCTTACCAGGACAGGGGGGAAACTATGGCTACACCTTC.